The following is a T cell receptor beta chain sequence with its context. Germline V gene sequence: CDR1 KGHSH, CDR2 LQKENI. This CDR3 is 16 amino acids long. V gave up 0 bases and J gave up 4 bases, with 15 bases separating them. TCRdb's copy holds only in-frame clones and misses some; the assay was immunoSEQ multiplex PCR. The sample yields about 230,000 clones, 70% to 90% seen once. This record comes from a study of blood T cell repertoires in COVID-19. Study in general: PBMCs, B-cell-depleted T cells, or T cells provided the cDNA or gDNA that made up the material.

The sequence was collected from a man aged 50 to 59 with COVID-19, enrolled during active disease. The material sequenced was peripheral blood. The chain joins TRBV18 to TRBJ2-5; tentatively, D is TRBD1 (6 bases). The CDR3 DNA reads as TGTGCCAGCTCACCACCGAACAGGGTCGTTATAGAGACCCAGTACTTC. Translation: CASSPPNRVVIETQYF.